Detailed here is one T cell receptor (beta chain). These data belong to a study of blood T cell repertoires in COVID-19. Study-wide context: Samples taken during acute and convalescent COVID-19 were collected in the United States, Italy and Spain. Sources were T cells, B-cell-depleted T cells, or PBMCs; the material itself was cDNA or gDNA.

J gave up 5 bases and V 4 bases, and 6 bases lay outside the gene matches. CDR1 is SGHRS and CDR2 is YFSETQ in the germline V gene. CDR3 size: 14 residues. Methods used by the authors: Amplification from reference gene primers served as the basis for estimated nucleated cell counts. Sequenced by immunoSEQ multiplex PCR; TCRdb stores in-frame clones only, minus some. That table furnishes V, J and clone size, whereas the DNA furnished D and trimming. The sample carries around 180,000 clones, less than 85% recorded once. The rearrangement joins TRBV5-1 to TRBJ2-5, with 9 bases that match TRBD1. The sequence came from an elderly woman with active or convalescent COVID-19. What was sequenced was peripheral blood. CDR3 coding DNA: TGCGCCAGCAGCGCAACAGGGGGCGCGGAGACCCAGTACTTC. Amino acids: CASSATGGAETQYF.